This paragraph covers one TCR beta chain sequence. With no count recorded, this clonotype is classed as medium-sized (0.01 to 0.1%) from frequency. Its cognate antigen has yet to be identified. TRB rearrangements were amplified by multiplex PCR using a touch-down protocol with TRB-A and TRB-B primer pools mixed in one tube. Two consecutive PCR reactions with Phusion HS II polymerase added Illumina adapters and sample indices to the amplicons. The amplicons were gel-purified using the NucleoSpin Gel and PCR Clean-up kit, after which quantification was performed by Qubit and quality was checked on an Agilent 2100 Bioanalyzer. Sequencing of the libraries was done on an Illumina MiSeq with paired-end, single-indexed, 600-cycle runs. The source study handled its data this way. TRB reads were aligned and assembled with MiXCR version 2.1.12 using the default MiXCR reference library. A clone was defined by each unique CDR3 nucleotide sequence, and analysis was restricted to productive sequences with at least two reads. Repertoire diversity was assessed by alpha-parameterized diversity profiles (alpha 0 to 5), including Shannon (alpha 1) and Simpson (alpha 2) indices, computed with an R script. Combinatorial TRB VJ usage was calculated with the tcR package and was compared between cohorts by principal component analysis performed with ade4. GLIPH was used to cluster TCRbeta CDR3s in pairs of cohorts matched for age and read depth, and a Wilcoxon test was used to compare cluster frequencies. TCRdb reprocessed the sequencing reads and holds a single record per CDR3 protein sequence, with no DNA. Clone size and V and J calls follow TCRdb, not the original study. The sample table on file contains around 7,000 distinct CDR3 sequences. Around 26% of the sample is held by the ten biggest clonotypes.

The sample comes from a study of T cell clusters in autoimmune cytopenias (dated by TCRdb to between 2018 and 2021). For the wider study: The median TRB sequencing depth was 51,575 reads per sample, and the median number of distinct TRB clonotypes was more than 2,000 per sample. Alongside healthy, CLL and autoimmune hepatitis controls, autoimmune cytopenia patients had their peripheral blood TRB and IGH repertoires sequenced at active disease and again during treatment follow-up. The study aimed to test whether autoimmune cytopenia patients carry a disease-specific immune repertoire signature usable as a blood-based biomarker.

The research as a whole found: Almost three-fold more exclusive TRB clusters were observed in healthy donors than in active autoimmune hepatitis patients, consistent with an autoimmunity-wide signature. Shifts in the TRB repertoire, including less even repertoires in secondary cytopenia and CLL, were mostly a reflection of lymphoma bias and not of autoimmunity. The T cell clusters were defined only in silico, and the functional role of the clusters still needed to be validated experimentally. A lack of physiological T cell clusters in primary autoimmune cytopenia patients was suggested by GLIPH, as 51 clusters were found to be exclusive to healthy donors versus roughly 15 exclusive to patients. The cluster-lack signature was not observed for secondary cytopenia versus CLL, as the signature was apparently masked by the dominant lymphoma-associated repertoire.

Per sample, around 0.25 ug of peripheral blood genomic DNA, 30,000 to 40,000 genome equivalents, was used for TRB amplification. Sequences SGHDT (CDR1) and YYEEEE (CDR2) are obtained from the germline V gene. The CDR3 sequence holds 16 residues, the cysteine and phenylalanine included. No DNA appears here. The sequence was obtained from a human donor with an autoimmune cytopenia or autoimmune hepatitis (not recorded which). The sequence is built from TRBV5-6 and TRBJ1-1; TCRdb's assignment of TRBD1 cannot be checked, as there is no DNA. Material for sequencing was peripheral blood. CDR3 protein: CASSPGTGRWHTEAFF.